This TCR beta chain was sequenced in a study of blood T cell repertoires in COVID-19. Turning to the study itself: Samples came from the United States, Italy and Spain, spanning acute and convalescent COVID-19. T cells, B-cell-depleted T cells, or PBMCs provided the cDNA or gDNA that served as material.

CDR1 is SGHAT, CDR2 FQNNGV, per germline. This CDR3 comprises 15 residues. The V gene lost 4 bases and the J gene lost 7 bases, with 17 bases spanning the gap. Clones were read by immunoSEQ multiplex PCR, and TCRdb kept only the in-frame ones, dropping some. This table has about 73,000 clones, about 74% appearing once. The sequenced sample was peripheral blood. The TCR sequence derives from a man aged 70 or older with COVID-19, enrolled during active disease. The gene calls are TRBV11-2 and TRBJ2-1, with D maybe TRBD2 (7 bases). The CDR3 DNA is TGTGCCAGCAGCTCATCCCCACAGGGAGGGAATGAGCAGTTCTTC. As protein: CASSSSPQGGNEQFF.